Listed here are 30 T cell receptor beta chains from one sample, sequenced in a study of T cell responses to AZD1222 COVID-19 vaccine. Using immunoSEQ multiplex PCR, the repertoire was profiled, and TCRdb retains in-frame clones only, with some absent. Among more than 110,000 clones listed, over 90% were seen once. This specimen consisted of peripheral blood, obtained on day 0 of AZD1222 vaccination. The receptors were gathered from an adult in good health.

V is TRBV25-1 and J is TRBJ1-5, with a possible D match to TRBD1 (5 bases). CDR3 length: 15 residues. Trimming took 5 bases from V and 1 from J, leaving 12 bases between them. Germline V gene sequence: CDR1 MGHDK, CDR2 SYGVNS. The CDR3 coding sequence is TGTGCCAGCAGTCCCGGGACGGCCAGCAATCAGCCCCAGCATTTT. It codes for CASSPGTASNQPQHF.

The rearrangement joins TRBV28 to TRBJ1-5, with D perhaps TRBD1 (6 bases). Germline V gives CDR1 MDHEN, CDR2 SYDVKM. Trimming pared 4 bases from V and 3 bases from J, leaving 19 bases between. This CDR3 contains 17 residues. DNA for the CDR3: TGTGCCAGCAGTTACCCCCGGTCCGGGACATACAATCAGCCCCAGCATTTT. Protein: CASSYPRSGTYNQPQHF.

This clone was found once. The gene calls are TRBV5-1 and TRBJ2-5; a weak D match, TRBD1 (6 bases). Deletions cut 3 bases from V and 3 bases from J, with 15 bases between. Germline CDR1 reads SGHRS; CDR2 reads YFSETQ. CDR3 length equals 15 residues. The CDR3 nucleotides read TGCGCCAGCAGCTACGACGGCAGGGGAGAAGAGACCCAGTACTTC. Translated: CASSYDGRGEETQYF. Supplemented by reference TRBV5-1 and TRBJ2-5, the full variable domain reads KAGVTQTPRYLIKTRGQQVTLSCSPISGHRSVSWYQQTPGQGLQFLFEYFSETQRNKGNFPGRFSGRQFSNSRSEMNVSTLELGDSALYLCASSYDGRGEETQYFGPGTRLLVL.

The rearrangement joins TRBV25-1 to TRBJ2-3, with 8 bases identical to TRBD1. The CDR3 spans 12 residues. V trimming: 7 bases; J trimming: 5 bases; junction bases outside the gene matches: 2. Germline V gene data show CDR1 as MGHDK and CDR2 as SYGVNS. DNA of the CDR3: TGTGCCAGCACCAGGGGGCAAGATACGCAGTATTTT. Translated, it gives CASTRGQDTQYF.

The CDR3: CASSEISGTRDSDTQYF. CDR3 DNA sequence: TGTGCCAGCAGTGAAATTTCCGGGACTAGGGACTCAGATACGCAGTATTTT. The chain has TRBV6-1 and TRBJ2-3; 8 bases are shared with TRBD2. This CDR3 spans 17 amino acids. V trimming: 2 bases; J trimming: 4 bases; junction bases outside the gene matches: 11. Germline V gene lookup returns CDR1 MNHNS and CDR2 SASEGT.

The chain has TRBV7-3 and TRBJ2-2; 7 positions agree with TRBD2. Germline CDR1 reads SGHTA; CDR2 reads FQGTGA. This CDR3 spans 17 amino acids. Unmatched junction bases numbered 12, after V lost 1 base and J lost 7 bases. CDR3 region: CASSLNAGGSRSGELFF. CDR3 nucleotide sequence: TGTGCCAGCAGCTTAAATGCCGGCGGGAGTAGGAGCGGGGAGCTGTTTTTT.

The chain is built from TRBV5-1 and TRBJ1-2, with 7 bases aligning to TRBD1. This CDR3 spans 15 amino acids. J was trimmed by 8 bases and V by 0 bases; bases with no gene match: 10. Per the germline V gene, CDR1 is SGHRS and CDR2 is YFSETQ. The CDR3 protein is CASSLVLSGGRGYTF. The CDR3, as DNA: TGCGCCAGCAGCTTGGTACTGTCAGGGGGTAGGGGCTACACCTTC.

V and J are TRBV19 and TRBJ2-1; the D gene is possibly TRBD2 (7 bases). The V gene lost 6 bases and the J gene lost 4 bases, with 16 bases spanning the gap. This CDR3 spans 15 amino acids. Germline V lookup: CDR1 LNHDA, CDR2 SQIVND (reference sequence). The CDR3 DNA is TGTGCCAGTAGCCGAGGGAGGGGGGTATACAATGAGCAGTTCTTC. Translating gives CASSRGRGVYNEQFF. Drawing the rest from reference TRBV19 and TRBJ2-1, the complete variable domain is DGGITQSPKYLFRKEGQNVTLSCEQNLNHDAMYWYRQDPGQGLRLIYYSQIVNDFQKGDIAEGYSVSREKKESFPLTVTSAQKNPTAFYLCASSRGRGVYNEQFFGPGTRLTVL.

This chain's CDR3 is CSASGTTNTGTGELFF. CDR3 in DNA: TGCAGTGCTAGTGGGACGACGAACACAGGCACCGGGGAGCTGTTTTTT. V gene TRBV20-1 combines with J gene TRBJ2-2, with D possibly called TRBD1 or TRBD2 (5 bases each). Germline V gene data show CDR1 as DFQATT and CDR2 as SNEGSKA (reference sequence). The V and J ends lost 3 bases and 4 bases respectively, with 18 bases between them. CDR3 length: 16 amino acids.

V gene TRBV30 combines with J gene TRBJ1-1; no clear D gene. This CDR3 spans 13 amino acids. Trimming cost V 2 bases and J 5 bases, with 12 bases left between them. The V gene's germline CDR1 is GTSNPN and CDR2 SVGIG (reference sequence). The CDR3 sequence: CAWSSGVRTEAFF. DNA of the CDR3: TGTGCCTGGAGTTCCGGGGTAAGGACTGAAGCTTTCTTT. The complete variable domain, with remaining parts taken from reference TRBV30 and TRBJ1-1, reads SQTIHQWPATLVQPVGSPLSLECTVEGTSNPNLYWYRQAAGRGLQLLFYSVGIGQISSEVPQNLSASRPQDRQFILSSKKLLLSDSGFYLCAWSSGVRTEAFFGQGTRLTVV.

This clone was counted between two and nine times. The V call is TRBV9, the J call TRBJ1-1, with 8 bases identical to TRBD1. The CDR3 totals 16 residues. Germline V gene lookup returns CDR1 SGDLS and CDR2 YYNGEE. V shed 0 bases, J shed 5 bases, and the junction held 9 bases outside the gene matches. The CDR3 sequence is CASSVGAGGSYTEAFF. The CDR3 DNA sequence: TGTGCCAGCAGCGTAGGGGCAGGGGGCAGTTATACTGAAGCTTTCTTT.

J is TRBJ1-5 and V is TRBV19; D may be TRBD1 (5 bases). The V gene's germline CDR1 is LNHDA and CDR2 SQIVND (reference sequence). This CDR3 region has 14 residues. The ends were cut back, 7 bases at V and 6 bases at J, with 16 bases in the middle. The CDR3 sequence is CASTTSGGIQPQHF. The CDR3 DNA reads as TGTGCCAGTACTACTTCGGGGGGAATTCAGCCCCAGCATTTT.

This clone was detected only a few times. The chain carries TRBV19 and TRBJ1-4, with TRBD1 identical over 7 bases. With V trimmed by 5 bases and J by 7 bases, 7 bases remained unmatched. CDR3 length equals 14 residues. CDR1 and CDR2 from the germline V gene are LNHDA and SQIVND (reference sequence). DNA of the CDR3: TGTGCCAGTAGTGCCGACAGGGAGGGTGAAAAACTGTTTTTT. Residues: CASSADREGEKLFF.

V and J are TRBV5-5 and TRBJ1-1; TRBD1 is a possible D gene (5 bases). Germline V gives CDR1 SGHKS, CDR2 YYEKEE (reference sequence). V lost 0 bases and J lost 4, with 19 bases in between. This CDR3 is built from 17 residues. The CDR3 nucleotides are TGTGCCAGCAGCTTGGCAGTCTTCAGGGACTTCGGCACTGAAGCTTTCTTT. Residues: CASSLAVFRDFGTEAFF.

CDR3: CAWSDGTPEKLFF. The CDR3 nucleotides read TGTGCCTGGAGCGACGGGACTCCTGAAAAACTGTTTTTT. V usage is TRBV30 and J usage is TRBJ1-4; tentative D call: TRBD1 (5 bases). Trimming shortened V by 3 bases and J by 7 bases, and 12 bases separated the two germline ends. CDR3 length: 13 residues. The germline gives CDR1 GTSNPN, CDR2 SVGIG (reference sequence).

This clone appeared a single time. The chain is built from TRBV19 and TRBJ1-3, with no clear D. V gave up 10 bases and J gave up 2 bases, with 15 bases separating them. CDR3 size: 14 residues. Germline loops: CDR1 LNHDA, CDR2 SQIVND (reference sequence). CDR3 bases: TGTGCCACCAGCCGAGGGTCAACTGGAAACACCATATATTTT. This sequence encodes CATSRGSTGNTIYF.

The V gene is TRBV7-8, the J gene TRBJ2-1; TRBD2 matches 11 bases. Germline V CDR1 and CDR2: SGHVS, FQNEAQ. V trimming: 5 bases; J trimming: 10 bases; junction bases outside the gene matches: 16. This CDR3 spans 17 amino acids. CDR3 DNA: TGTGCCAGCAGCCTCCGGACTAGCGGGCCACGGATGGGGGAGCAGTTCTTC. The encoded protein is CASSLRTSGPRMGEQFF.

The chain links TRBV9 to TRBJ1-3, with 7 bases fitting TRBD1. V lost 3 bases to trimming and J lost 4 bases; unmatched junction nucleotides: 7. Germline V gene lookup returns CDR1 SGDLS and CDR2 YYNGEE. The CDR3 runs 15 residues. The CDR3 region has the DNA TGTGCCAGCAGCGGCCCCCCAGGGGGGGGAAACACCATATATTTT. Translation: CASSGPPGGGNTIYF. Supplemented by reference TRBV9 and TRBJ1-3, the full variable domain reads DSGVTQTPKHLITATGQRVTLRCSPRSGDLSVYWYQQSLDQGLQFLIQYYNGEERAKGNILERFSAQQFPDLHSELNLSSLELGDSALYFCASSGPPGGGNTIYFGEGSWLTVV.

The V call is TRBV29-1, the J call TRBJ1-4; D might be TRBD1 (5 bases). Germline V gives CDR1 SQVTM, CDR2 ANQGSEA. The CDR3 is made up of 13 amino acids. Trimming removed 1 base from V and 7 bases from J, with 10 bases in between. CDR3 protein: CSVEGREGEKLFF. Written as DNA, the CDR3 is TGCAGCGTTGAAGGCAGGGAGGGTGAAAAACTGTTTTTT.

This clone turned up a few times. V gene TRBV19 combines with J gene TRBJ2-1, with 11 bases that match TRBD2. Germline V gene sequence: CDR1 LNHDA, CDR2 SQIVND (reference sequence). V gave up 5 bases and J gave up 7 bases; unmatched junction bases: 7. CDR3 length: 15 residues. Written as DNA, the CDR3 is TGTGCCAGTAGTTCTTTAGCGGGAGGGGTTAATGAGCAGTTCTTC. As protein: CASSSLAGGVNEQFF. The complete variable domain, with remaining parts taken from reference TRBV19 and TRBJ2-1, reads DGGITQSPKYLFRKEGQNVTLSCEQNLNHDAMYWYRQDPGQGLRLIYYSQIVNDFQKGDIAEGYSVSREKKESFPLTVTSAQKNPTAFYLCASSSLAGGVNEQFFGPGTRLTVL.

J is TRBJ2-7 and V is TRBV7-8, with D tentatively TRBD1 (6 bases). This CDR3 has 17 amino acids. From germline, CDR1 is SGHVS and CDR2 FQNEAQ. V gave up 5 bases and J gave up 4 bases, with 24 bases separating them. The chain's CDR3 is CASSPRLGGPPPYEQYF. DNA for the CDR3: TGTGCCAGCAGCCCACGGCTTGGGGGCCCCCCACCTTACGAGCAGTACTTC. Drawing the rest from reference TRBV7-8 and TRBJ2-7, the complete variable domain is GAGVSQSPRYKVAKRGQDVALRCDPISGHVSLFWYQQALGQGPEFLTYFQNEAQLDKSGLPSDRFFAERPEGSVSTLKIQRTQQEDSAVYLCASSPRLGGPPPYEQYFGPGTRLTVT.

The chain is built from TRBV25-1 and TRBJ1-1; D is undetermined. The CDR3 spans 14 residues. Germline loops: CDR1 MGHDK, CDR2 SYGVNS. Trimming removed 3 bases from V and 2 bases from J, with 10 bases in between. CDR3 coding DNA: TGTGCCAGCAGTGATACATTAAGAAACACTGAAGCTTTCTTT. This translates into CASSDTLRNTEAFF.

This sequence joins TRBV7-9 and TRBJ1-2, with 7 positions matching TRBD1. This CDR3 has 13 amino acids. The germline V gene has CDR1 SEHNR and CDR2 FQNEAQ (reference sequence). V shed 7 bases and J 5 bases; nucleotides not matched to a gene: 7. This chain's CDR3 is CASTTGIAYGYTF. CDR3 DNA sequence: TGTGCCAGCACGACAGGGATTGCGTATGGCTACACCTTC.

The J gene is TRBJ1-5, the V gene TRBV28; 7 bases map to TRBD1. Germline V gene data show CDR1 as MDHEN and CDR2 as SYDVKM. The CDR3 length is 16 residues. Germline trimming cut 2 bases from V and 7 bases from J; bases unmatched to any gene: 11. The CDR3 sequence: CASSLRWSGGKQPQHF. The CDR3 nucleotides are TGTGCCAGCAGTTTAAGGTGGTCAGGGGGAAAACAGCCCCAGCATTTT. Combining the CDR3 with reference TRBV28 and TRBJ1-5 gives the whole variable domain DVKVTQSSRYLVKRTGEKVFLECVQDMDHENMFWYRQDPGLGLRLIYFSYDVKMKEKGDIPEGYSVSREKKERFSLILESASTNQTSMYLCASSLRWSGGKQPQHFGDGTRLSIL.

Here the CDR3 reads CASSRDYPPYEQYF. DNA for the CDR3: TGTGCCAGCAGTAGGGACTATCCCCCCTACGAGCAGTACTTC. The rearrangement links TRBV27 to TRBJ2-7; 7 bases agree with TRBD2. Looked up from germline, CDR1 is MNHEY and CDR2 is SMNVEV (reference sequence). The CDR3 totals 14 residues. Germline trimming cut 5 bases from V and 2 bases from J; bases unmatched to any gene: 6.

The chain couples TRBV24-1 to TRBJ1-4, with D unresolved. The CDR3 runs 19 residues. Between the trimmed V and J ends, which lost 0 bases and 5 bases, there was a span of 21 bases. The germline V gene encodes CDR1 KGHDR and CDR2 SFDVKD. The CDR3 DNA follows: TGTGCCACCAGTGATTTGCAAATCAGGTCGGGCACTGGGAATGAAAAACTGTTTTTT. Translated, it gives CATSDLQIRSGTGNEKLFF.

The rearrangement links TRBV29-1 to TRBJ1-2; D uncertain. The CDR3 runs 11 residues. Trimming stripped 0 bases from V and 8 bases from J, with 7 bases between. Germline V CDR1 and CDR2: SQVTM, ANQGSEA. The DNA of the CDR3 is TGCAGCGTTGAAGAAACGGGGGGCTACACCTTC. Translating gives CSVEETGGYTF.

The J gene is TRBJ2-2, the V gene TRBV30, with D tentatively TRBD2 (6 bases). This CDR3 has 13 amino acids. V lost 4 bases, J lost 2 bases, and 8 bases lay in between. CDR1 is GTSNPN and CDR2 is SVGIG in the germline V gene (reference sequence). This chain's CDR3 is CAWKAGNTGELFF. The DNA for the CDR3 is TGTGCCTGGAAAGCGGGCAACACCGGGGAGCTGTTTTTT.

As DNA, the CDR3 is TGTGCCAGCAGTCCGCAAATAAATGGGTACGAGCAGTACTTC. Amino acids: CASSPQINGYEQYF. This rearrangement joins TRBV27 to TRBJ2-7; D unresolved. Per the germline V gene, CDR1 is MNHEY and CDR2 is SMNVEV (reference sequence). Trimming removed 5 bases from V and 4 bases from J, with 15 bases in between. This CDR3 is built from 14 residues.

V gene TRBV10-1 combines with J gene TRBJ2-2, with 8 bases matching TRBD1. V dropped 6 bases and J dropped 7; count of bases not matched to a gene: 10. Per germline, CDR1 WNHNN and CDR2 SYGVQD (reference sequence). The CDR3 has 15 amino acids. DNA for the CDR3: TGCGCCAGCAGCCCCGACAGGGGATTTGGCGGGGAGCTGTTTTTT. Translation gives CASSPDRGFGGELFF.